Below, 28 T cell receptor beta chains from the same sample are listed, as sequenced in a study of technical replicates of blood from a handful of donors. Sequencing used immunoSEQ multiplex PCR; TCRdb keeps in-frame clones, though not all of them. The data hold about 88,000 clones, with around 94% observed a single time. Sequenced: T cells isolated from PBMCs. The receptors here all came from a human donor in good health.

This chain connects TRBV7-3 to TRBJ2-7, with D possibly being TRBD1 (8 bases). This CDR3 comprises 16 residues. With 0 bases removed from V and 2 bases from J, the gap between germline ends came to 14 bases. Germline V gives CDR1 SGHTA, CDR2 FQGTGA. The CDR3 DNA follows: TGTGCCAGCAGCTTAACCCGGGGGGACAGGACCTACGAGCAGTACTTC. It encodes CASSLTRGDRTYEQYF.

The V gene is TRBV11-2, the J gene TRBJ1-1; D might be TRBD1 (5 bases). Germline CDR1 is SGHAT and CDR2 is FQNNGV. There are 14 residues in the CDR3. V was cut by 3 bases and J by 1 base, with 9 bases left in between. Here the CDR3 reads CASSLLGGNTEAFF. CDR3 sequence (DNA): TGTGCCAGCAGCTTGTTGGGGGGGAACACTGAAGCTTTCTTT.

This clone has only one observation. V is TRBV30 and J is TRBJ1-2, with D maybe TRBD1 (6 bases). V was pared by 2 bases and J by 12 bases, with 19 bases between. Germline V gene lookup returns CDR1 GTSNPN and CDR2 SVGIG (reference sequence). This CDR3 contains 13 residues. The CDR3 loop is CAWSPSTGPIDTF. The CDR3 region has the DNA TGTGCCTGGAGTCCCTCGACAGGTCCTATCGACACCTTC.

The genes are TRBV9 and TRBJ1-2; D uncertain. The V end lost 6 bases, the J end lost 8 bases, and 20 bases lay between the germline ends. The germline V gene has CDR1 SGDLS and CDR2 YYNGEE. This CDR3 spans 14 amino acids. CDR3 amino acids: CASNLAGSTGGYTF. In DNA, the CDR3 is TGTGCCAGCAACTTAGCCGGATCAACTGGGGGCTACACCTTC. The complete variable domain, with remaining parts taken from reference TRBV9 and TRBJ1-2, reads DSGVTQTPKHLITATGQRVTLRCSPRSGDLSVYWYQQSLDQGLQFLIQYYNGEERAKGNILERFSAQQFPDLHSELNLSSLELGDSALYFCASNLAGSTGGYTFGSGTRLTVV.

The rearrangement uses TRBV5-1 and TRBJ2-2, with 9 bases that match TRBD2. V was pared by 4 bases and J by 0 bases, with 10 bases of the junction left unmatched. CDR1 SGHRS and CDR2 YFSETQ come from the germline V gene. The CDR3 runs to 18 residues. The CDR3 sequence is CASSAQPGLATNTGELFF. CDR3 DNA: TGCGCCAGCAGCGCTCAGCCGGGACTAGCTACGAACACCGGGGAGCTGTTTTTT. The whole variable domain, remainder taken from reference TRBV5-1 and TRBJ2-2, is KAGVTQTPRYLIKTRGQQVTLSCSPISGHRSVSWYQQTPGQGLQFLFEYFSETQRNKGNFPGRFSGRQFSNSRSEMNVSTLELGDSALYLCASSAQPGLATNTGELFFGEGSRLTVL.

This sequence joins TRBV27 and TRBJ2-7; possibly TRBD1 for D (6 bases). The V end lost 4 bases, the J end lost 2 bases, and 12 bases lay between the germline ends. Per germline, CDR1 MNHEY and CDR2 SMNVEV (reference sequence). The CDR3 has 14 residues. The CDR3 sequence is CASSYNRVAYEQYF. CDR3 sequence (DNA): TGTGCCAGCAGTTATAACAGGGTGGCCTACGAGCAGTACTTC.

V is TRBV7-3 and J is TRBJ1-2; TRBD1 is a possible D gene (6 bases). Germline V gene data show CDR1 as SGHTA and CDR2 as FQGTGA. Trimming left V 1 base short and J 2 bases short, with 14 bases between. The length of the CDR3 is 16 residues. The CDR3 here is CASSLRWRGHNYGYTF. The CDR3 coding sequence is TGTGCCAGCAGCTTAAGGTGGCGGGGGCACAACTATGGCTACACCTTC.

The rearrangement uses TRBV5-1 and TRBJ2-1; 15 bases match TRBD2. The germline V gene encodes CDR1 SGHRS and CDR2 YFSETQ. The CDR3 consists of 20 residues. V trimming: 7 bases; J trimming: 0 bases; junction bases outside the gene matches: 14. CDR3 sequence reads: CASERYGGLAGGSSYNEQFF. CDR3 nucleotide sequence: TGCGCCAGCGAGCGCTACGGGGGACTAGCGGGAGGAAGCTCCTACAATGAGCAGTTCTTC.

V gene TRBV5-1 combines with J gene TRBJ1-1, with TRBD1 matching 9 bases. The CDR3 is 18 amino acids. V lost 4 bases to trimming and J lost 0 bases; unmatched junction nucleotides: 13. Germline CDR1 SGHRS, CDR2 YFSETQ. CDR3 residues: CASSTGRGQGPMNTEAFF. Written as DNA, the CDR3 is TGCGCCAGCAGCACTGGGAGGGGACAGGGCCCGATGAACACTGAAGCTTTCTTT.

The rearrangement uses TRBV4-2 and TRBJ1-1; D gene unclear. The V gene's germline CDR1 is LGHNA and CDR2 YNFKEQ. The V end was cut by 6 bases, the J end by 6 bases, with 17 bases between. The CDR3 loop spans 14 amino acids. The CDR3 region has the DNA TGTGCCAGCAGTCTAGGAGCGGCTGGCGCTGAAGCTTTCTTT. This translates into CASSLGAAGAEAFF.

The gene calls are TRBV9 and TRBJ2-1; TRBD2 matches 15 bases. Unmatched junction bases numbered 2, after V lost 3 bases and J lost 4 bases. This CDR3 has 16 residues. Germline lookup yields CDR1 SGDLS and CDR2 YYNGEE. CDR3 sequence: CASSGGTSGGYNEQFF. The CDR3 nucleotides read TGTGCCAGCAGCGGGGGGACTAGCGGGGGGTACAATGAGCAGTTCTTC.

The chain couples TRBV21-1 to TRBJ1-1. TRBV21-1 is reported as a pseudogene. The CDR3 has 19 residues. The CDR3 sequence: CASSKNRLGDTSINTEAFF. CDR3 nucleotide sequence: TGTGCCAGCAGCAAAAATAGGTTGGGAGATACTAGTATAAACACTGAAGCTTTCTTT.

The rearrangement links TRBV29-1 to TRBJ2-1; 9 bases are shared with TRBD2. J lost 12 bases, V lost 1 base, and 7 bases had no gene match. Germline lookup yields CDR1 SQVTM and CDR2 ANQGSEA. The CDR3 runs 13 residues. CDR3 sequence: CSVEVRGGDGQFF. The CDR3 DNA is TGCAGCGTTGAAGTGCGGGGGGGCGATGGGCAGTTCTTC.

The chain has TRBV2 and TRBJ1-3; no clear D gene. V lost 8 bases to trimming and J lost 4 bases, with 12 bases between them. CDR1 is SNHLY and CDR2 is FYNNEI in the germline V gene. The CDR3 totals 13 residues. Here the CDR3 reads CASGGVAGNTIYF. CDR3 DNA: TGTGCCAGCGGCGGGGTGGCGGGAAACACCATATATTTT.

This clone has just one count. The genes are TRBV5-1 and TRBJ2-3, with 10 bases that match TRBD2. After removal of 4 bases from V and 2 bases from J, the junction contained 4 bases not matched to a gene. CDR1 and CDR2 from the germline V gene are SGHRS and YFSETQ. The CDR3 extends over 15 amino acids. In DNA form, the CDR3 reads TGCGCCAGCAGCATAGGACTAGCGGTCACAGATACGCAGTATTTT. It codes for CASSIGLAVTDTQYF.

This chain joins TRBV5-4 and TRBJ2-3, with 9 bases that match TRBD2. V shed 4 bases and J 3 bases; nucleotides not matched to a gene: 12. The CDR3 totals 17 residues. Germline assignment: CDR1 SGHNT and CDR2 YYREEE (reference sequence). Written as DNA, the CDR3 is TGTGCCAGCAGCCCCGGGGGGGGCGGGAGGGTTACAGATACGCAGTATTTT. Translating it yields CASSPGGGGRVTDTQYF.

With regard to this clone: The junction departs from the called germline gene at one end, perhaps through a read error. This chain links TRBV7-7 with TRBJ2-7; 9 positions agree with TRBD1. The CDR3 extends over 14 amino acids. In germline, CDR1 is SSHAT, CDR2 FNYEAQ (reference sequence). This chain's CDR3 is CASSPTTGGGEQYF. In DNA form, the CDR3 reads TGTGCTAGCAGCCCAACGACAGGGGGGGGCGAGCAGTACTTC.

This chain uses TRBV6-1 with TRBJ1-2, with D perhaps TRBD1 (6 bases). The CDR3 runs 17 residues. Germline CDR1 is MNHNS and CDR2 is SASEGT. V dropped 3 bases and J dropped 0 bases, with 17 bases sitting between them. The CDR3 region has the DNA TGTGCCAGCAGTGAGTCCCTAACAGGGCTTTCTAACTATGGCTACACCTTC. Translating it yields CASSESLTGLSNYGYTF.

The genes are TRBV5-4 and TRBJ2-3; a weak D match, TRBD2 (8 bases). V was clipped by 5 bases and J by 4 bases, with 17 bases between them. From germline, CDR1 is SGHNT and CDR2 YYREEE (reference sequence). There are 15 residues in the CDR3. DNA of the CDR3: TGTGCCAGCAGACAGGTCGGGAGGGGGCCAGATACGCAGTATTTT. This encodes CASRQVGRGPDTQYF.

The rearrangement joins TRBV5-1 to TRBJ2-7; TRBD1 is a possible D gene (6 bases). This CDR3 region has 14 residues. Trimming removed 4 bases from V and 0 bases from J, with 11 bases in between. Germline assignment: CDR1 SGHRS and CDR2 YFSETQ. The CDR3 protein is CASSPQGSSYEQYF. The CDR3 bases are TGCGCCAGCAGCCCACAGGGTAGCTCCTACGAGCAGTACTTC.

This clone was detected only once. This chain joins TRBV7-3 and TRBJ1-2; maybe TRBD1 (5 bases). Looked up from germline, CDR1 is SGHTA and CDR2 is FQGTGA. V lost 5 bases, J lost 3 bases, and 16 bases lay in between. The CDR3 extends over 15 amino acids. The CDR3 sequence is CASSINQGPDYGYTF. CDR3 DNA sequence: TGTGCCAGCAGCATTAACCAGGGCCCGGACTATGGCTACACCTTC.

The chain has TRBV7-2 and TRBJ2-1; the match to TRBD2 covers 13 bases. The CDR3 extends over 19 amino acids. Germline V gene lookup returns CDR1 SGHTA and CDR2 FQGNSA. Trimming took 3 bases from V and 7 from J; bases not matched to a gene: 15. The CDR3 nucleotides are TGTGCCAGCAGCTTCAAAATCTCCTCCTTGACTAGCGGGGGGAATGAGCAGTTCTTC. Protein sequence: CASSFKISSLTSGGNEQFF.

The chain carries TRBV19 and TRBJ2-5; 7 bases line up with TRBD2. The CDR3 is made up of 15 amino acids. Germline lookup yields CDR1 LNHDA and CDR2 SQIVND (reference sequence). V was pared by 5 bases and J by 1 base, with 7 bases of the junction left unmatched. The CDR3 is CASSLRWGGQETQYF. CDR3 DNA: TGTGCCAGTAGTCTGCGCTGGGGGGGCCAAGAGACCCAGTACTTC.

V usage is TRBV5-1 and J usage is TRBJ2-3, with D hard to call. Germline loops: CDR1 SGHRS, CDR2 YFSETQ. The V end was cut by 3 bases, the J end by 1 base, with 9 bases between. The CDR3 is 14 residues long. The CDR3 reads CASSSGEGTDTQYF. CDR3 bases: TGCGCCAGCAGCTCTGGTGAGGGCACAGATACGCAGTATTTT.

This clone was seen once. The chain joins TRBV10-2 to TRBJ2-5; 11 positions agree with TRBD2. The CDR3 runs to 14 residues. V gave up 0 bases and J gave up 9 bases; unmatched junction bases: 3. CDR1 is WSHSY, CDR2 SAAADI, per germline. CDR3 sequence: CASSESSGGASQYF. CDR3 in DNA: TGCGCCAGCAGTGAGTCTAGCGGGGGGGCCTCCCAGTACTTC.

Here the CDR3 DNA reads TGTGCCAGCAGCGATGGTAGCGGGGGGCACTACAATGAGCAGTTCTTC. It codes for CASSDGSGGHYNEQFF. J is TRBJ2-1 and V is TRBV11-3, with TRBD2 matching over 10 bases. Trimming removed 5 bases from V and 3 bases from J; junction bases left unmatched: 7. This CDR3 contains 16 residues. Germline CDR1 is SGHNT and CDR2 is YENEEA.

V is TRBV25-1 and J is TRBJ2-7; weak D call: TRBD2 (6 bases). Germline lookup yields CDR1 MGHDK and CDR2 SYGVNS. The CDR3 totals 14 residues. With 4 bases removed from V and 3 bases from J, the gap between germline ends came to 13 bases. As DNA, the CDR3 is TGTGCCAGCAGTGCTCCGGGACTCCACTACGAGCAGTACTTC. This gives the protein CASSAPGLHYEQYF.

The V gene is TRBV6-1, the J gene TRBJ2-5; 11 positions agree with TRBD2. The junction had 2 bases not matched to a gene; V was cut back by 2 bases and J by 3 bases. Germline lookup yields CDR1 MNHNS and CDR2 SASEGT. This CDR3 contains 15 residues. The CDR3 DNA sequence: TGTGCCAGCAGTGAAAGACTAGCGGGAAAAGAGACCCAGTACTTC. It yields the protein CASSERLAGKETQYF.